This T cell receptor (beta chain) was recorded in a study of blood T cell repertoires in COVID-19 (dated by TCRdb to about 2020). Context from the whole study: Collaborator samples came from the United States, Italy and Spain and covered acute and convalescent phases of COVID-19. The material from the prospective study consisted of cDNA or gDNA derived from T cells, B-cell-depleted T cells, or PBMCs. Subjects who had been exposed to COVID-19, were actively infected with it, or had recovered from it provided the deeply sampled blood TCRbeta repertoires that made up the dataset. The repertoires were made available in a free public database intended to serve as a resource for research on the immune response to SARS-CoV-2. Samples came from the ongoing ImmuneRACE study (first 160 participants) plus 1,254 subjects from 6 global collaborators. A de-identified subject ID, COVID-19 status, age in years and sex were almost always included in the sample metadata. HLA class I and class II types, where available, came from metadata supplied by the sample provider rather than from assay-based typing. The study at large found these results: Clinical and demographic metadata were provided uncurated, with the amount varying by source and participant.

The immunoSEQ Assay, a bias-controlled multiplex PCR, was used to amplify TCRbeta CDR3 regions from genomic DNA. Concerning the study's data processing: The number of nucleated cells in each sample was estimated from the amplification of reference gene primers within the assay. To quantify the absolute abundance of each unique TCRbeta CDR3 rearrangement, sequence reads were collapsed and filtered. For each sample, productive Simpson clonality was calculated by taking the square root of Simpson's diversity index across productive rearrangements. TCRdb re-hosts the immuneACCESS table, in-frame sequences only. Its copies lack some clones; in the studies checked, an unresolved V gene accounts for under half of them, and the cause for the rest is not known. V, J and clone size are those of that table, while D and trimming were read from the DNA. This sample lists approximately 210,000 clones; just over 85% were detected once. Approximately 14% of the sample comes from the top ten.

Participants in the prospective study were enrolled through a virtual design, were aged about 18 to 90 years, and lived in under 25 United States geographic areas. In the prospective study, cohorts were assigned on the basis of participant-reported clinical history obtained from a screening survey and a study questionnaire. In the prospective study, mobile phlebotomists collected whole blood, serum and a nasopharyngeal or oropharyngeal swab from each participant. Additional blood draws and questionnaires over a 2-month period could optionally be provided by prospective study participants. Before DNA extraction, prospective study blood samples were shipped either frozen or at room temperature. From a lookup of the germline V gene, CDR1 and CDR2 are KGHDR and SFDVKD. At the junction V is shortened by 4 bases and J by 3 bases; bases outside the gene matches: 4. The CDR3 starts with the cysteine, ends with the phenylalanine, and has 15 residues. The DNA shown is the 45-base CDR3, in frame from base 1.

For this clone: Its antigen has not been determined. Base qualities are not at hand, and no much larger clone is one base apart.

Here the chain combines TRBV24-1 and TRBJ1-1, and TRBD1 aligns with 10 junction nucleotides. The sequence came from a woman aged 50 to 60 with acute COVID-19. The sequenced sample was PBMCs or T cells enriched from blood (not recorded which). The CDR3 here reads CATSDPTGGDTEAFF. The DNA reads TGTGCCACCAGTGACCCGACAGGGGGCGACACTGAAGCTTTCTTT.